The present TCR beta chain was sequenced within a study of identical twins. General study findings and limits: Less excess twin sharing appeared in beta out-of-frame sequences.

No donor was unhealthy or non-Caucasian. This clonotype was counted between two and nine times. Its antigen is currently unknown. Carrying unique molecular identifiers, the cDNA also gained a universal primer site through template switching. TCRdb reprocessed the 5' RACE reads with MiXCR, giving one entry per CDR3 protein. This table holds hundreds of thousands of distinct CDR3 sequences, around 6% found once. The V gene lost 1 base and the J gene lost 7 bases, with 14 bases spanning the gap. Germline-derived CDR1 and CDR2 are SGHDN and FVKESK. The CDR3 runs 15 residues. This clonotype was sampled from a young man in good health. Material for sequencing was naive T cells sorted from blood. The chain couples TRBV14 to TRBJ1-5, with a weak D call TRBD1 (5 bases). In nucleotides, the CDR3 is TGTGCCAGCAGCCAAGGGTCAGGGTCCTCCCAGCCCCAGCATTTT. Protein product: CASSQGSGSSQPQHF.